This TCR beta chain was identified during a study of T cell responses to AZD1222 COVID-19 vaccine. Study-level findings and limits: Most donors were white British and more were female, and clonal diversity was possibly underestimated. The reported proportion of spike-specific TCRs targeting unmutated variant regions was nearly half. Without day 14 samples, only post-peak T cell repertoires were studied.

Assay used: immunoSEQ multiplex PCR; TCRdb lists only in-frame clones, some missing. The table includes roughly 100,000 clones, around 91% detected once. This clone was found a few times. The antigen remains unidentified. Germline V gene data show CDR1 as SGHNT and CDR2 as YYREEE (reference sequence). The CDR3 extends over 14 amino acids. V lost 4 bases and J lost 5, with 15 bases in between. This receptor was identified in an adult in good health. Source: peripheral blood, taken on day 0 of AZD1222 vaccination. The genes are TRBV5-4 and TRBJ2-5; D not resolved. Written as DNA, the CDR3 is TGTGCCAGCAGCCCTAGGACCAGTGAGGAGACCCAGTACTTC. Translating gives CASSPRTSEETQYF.